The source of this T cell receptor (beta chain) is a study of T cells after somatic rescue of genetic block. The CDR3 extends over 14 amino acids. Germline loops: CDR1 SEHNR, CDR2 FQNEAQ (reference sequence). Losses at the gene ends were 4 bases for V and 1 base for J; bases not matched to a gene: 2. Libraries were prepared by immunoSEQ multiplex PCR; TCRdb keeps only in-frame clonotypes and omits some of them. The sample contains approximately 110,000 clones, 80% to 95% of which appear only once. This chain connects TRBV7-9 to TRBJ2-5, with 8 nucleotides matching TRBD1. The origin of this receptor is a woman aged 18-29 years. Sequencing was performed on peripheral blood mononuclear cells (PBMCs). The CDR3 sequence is CASSSGQGQETQYF. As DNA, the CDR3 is TGTGCCAGCAGCTCAGGACAGGGCCAAGAGACCCAGTACTTC.